Listed below are T cell receptor beta chains from one sample, sequenced in a study of blood T cell repertoires in COVID-19. The repertoire was sequenced with immunoSEQ multiplex PCR; TCRdb's copy has only in-frame clones and lacks some. Here the sample spans some 50,000 clones, 70% to 90% being singletons. Source material: peripheral blood. The source is a human donor in a cohort sampled during active COVID-19. Both conserved end residues are part of each CDR3. A D gene is named only where the DNA matches it firmly. Rows give clone size only sometimes, using once, few, many, or a class for an expanded clone.

v_call	d_call	clone_size	j_call	cdr3_aa	cdr3_nt
TRBV2	NA	once	TRBJ2-2	CASSDRGRGTGELFF	TGTGCCAGCAGTGACCGGGGTCGGGGCACCGGGGAGCTGTTTTTT
TRBV6-8	NA	NA	TRBJ2-3	CASSYSTGMDTQYF	TGTGCCAGCAGTTACTCAACAGGGATGGATACGCAGTATTTT
TRBV5-4	NA	NA	TRBJ2-5	CASRDAGYQETQYF	TGTGCCAGCAGAGACGCAGGGTACCAAGAGACCCAGTACTTC
TRBV7-9	NA	NA	TRBJ2-1	CASSLVTSYYNEQFF	TGTGCCAGCAGCTTAGTTACTAGCTACTACAATGAGCAGTTCTTC
TRBV7-6	NA	NA	TRBJ2-7	CASSLQERYEQYF	TGTGCCAGCAGCTTACAGGAGCGGTACGAGCAGTACTTC
TRBV7-2	NA	once	TRBJ2-5	CASSPDSQGTQYF	TGTGCCAGCAGCCCGGACTCGCAAGGGACCCAGTACTTC
TRBV29-1	NA	NA	TRBJ1-2	CSVEAVSRAGNYGYTF	TGCAGCGTTGAAGCGGTCAGTAGGGCAGGGAACTATGGCTACACCTTC
TRBV5-5	TRBD1	NA	TRBJ2-4	CASSRTGAFQNIQYF	TGTGCCAGCAGTCGGACAGGGGCTTTCCAAAACATTCAGTACTTC
TRBV7-3	NA	NA	TRBJ2-3	CASSLTPQDTQYF	TGTGCCAGCAGCTTAACCCCGCAGGATACGCAGTATTTT
TRBV6-5	NA	NA	TRBJ2-7	CASSYSTDSYEQYF	TGTGCCAGCAGTTACTCGACAGATTCCTACGAGCAGTACTTC
TRBV5-1	NA	NA	TRBJ1-3	CASSAGSGDTIYF	TGCGCCAGCAGCGCGGGATCGGGGGACACCATATATTTT
TRBV11-2	NA	NA	TRBJ2-5	CASSLAPQETQYF	TGTGCCAGCAGCTTAGCCCCCCAGGAGACCCAGTACTTC
TRBV10-1	TRBD2	NA	TRBJ2-1	CASSENKRGSSYNEQFF	TGCGCCAGCAGTGAAAATAAGCGGGGGAGCTCCTACAATGAGCAGTTCTTC
TRBV7-2	NA	few	TRBJ1-6	CASSFDRSNSPLHF	TGTGCCAGCAGCTTCGACAGGTCAAATTCACCCCTCCACTTT
TRBV5-1	NA	once	TRBJ1-4	CASSHGEATNEKLFF	TGCGCCAGCAGCCACGGGGAGGCAACTAATGAAAAACTGTTTTTT
TRBV5-4	TRBD1	NA	TRBJ2-1	CASSLGTGNYNEQFF	TGTGCCAGCAGCTTGGGGACAGGGAACTACAATGAGCAGTTCTTC
TRBV2	TRBD1	NA	TRBJ1-2	CASSQTGSGGYTF	TGTGCCAGCAGTCAGACAGGGAGCGGCGGCTACACCTTC
TRBV5-1	TRBD1	NA	TRBJ2-5	CASWTGVLGSQETQYF	TGCGCCAGCTGGACAGGGGTTCTTGGTAGCCAAGAGACCCAGTACTTC
TRBV11-3	TRBD2	NA	TRBJ2-1	CASSLGRGLYNEQFF	TGTGCCAGCAGCTTAGGTAGGGGACTATACAATGAGCAGTTCTTC
TRBV11-3	NA	NA	TRBJ2-1	CASSSSVTPYNEQFF	TGTGCCAGCAGCTCTAGCGTTACACCTTACAATGAGCAGTTCTTC
TRBV18	TRBD2	NA	TRBJ2-3	CASSLRTSGGADTQYF	TGTGCCAGCTCACTTCGGACTAGCGGGGGGGCCGATACGCAGTATTTT
TRBV9	NA	NA	TRBJ1-1	CASSVRGDMNTEAFF	TGTGCCAGCAGCGTTAGAGGAGATATGAACACTGAAGCTTTCTTT
TRBV7-9	NA	NA	TRBJ2-7	CASIRTRRGSGYEQYF	TGTGCCAGCATCAGAACGCGGCGGGGAAGTGGCTACGAGCAGTACTTC
TRBV7-9	TRBD1	NA	TRBJ1-3	CASSHRGPGNTIYF	TGTGCCAGCAGCCACAGGGGGCCGGGAAACACCATATATTTT